The 27 T cell receptor beta chains presented below share a single source sample, sequenced in a study of cytomegalovirus exposure and HLA in healthy donors. Primers: 60 Vbeta forward and 13 Jbeta reverse. TCRdb's copy holds only in-frame clones and misses some; the assay was immunoSEQ multiplex PCR. The sample shows under 150,000 clones, around 77% of them seen only once. Source material: PBMCs. These TCRs come from a woman in her fifties or sixties in good health and CMV-seronegative.

This clone was seen only a few times. The gene calls are TRBV28 and TRBJ2-5, with TRBD2 matching over 11 bases. The CDR3 extends over 16 amino acids. The V gene end was trimmed by 5 bases and the J gene end by 5 bases; junction bases not matched to a gene: 10. Germline CDR1 reads MDHEN; CDR2 reads SYDVKM. In DNA, the CDR3 is TGTGCCAGCAGTCGGCCGCACGGGACTAGCGGTGAGACCCAGTACTTC. Its protein product is CASSRPHGTSGETQYF.

In its sample, this clone was seen a few times. This chain joins TRBV29-1 and TRBJ1-3, with D possibly TRBD1 on 6 matching bases. The germline V and J ends were trimmed by 7 bases and 0 bases, with 13 bases remaining between them. CDR3 size: 14 residues. Per the germline V gene, CDR1 is SQVTM and CDR2 is ANQGSEA. DNA of the CDR3: TGCAGCGGAGTTAAGACAGGCTCTGGAAACACCATATATTTT. Amino acid sequence: CSGVKTGSGNTIYF. Using reference TRBV29-1 and TRBJ1-3 for the parts outside the CDR3, the full variable domain is SAVISQKPSRDICQRGTSLTIQCQVDSQVTMMFWYRQQPGQSLTLIATANQGSEATYESGFVIDKFPISRPNLTFSTLTVSNMSPEDSSIYLCSGVKTGSGNTIYFGEGSWLTVV.

This clone came up a few times. V gene TRBV6-5 combines with J gene TRBJ1-2, with a tentative D call TRBD1 (5 bases). Trimming left V 6 bases short and J 0 bases short, with 14 bases between. The length of the CDR3 is 15 residues. Per germline, CDR1 MNHEY and CDR2 SVGAGI. CDR3 DNA sequence: TGTGCCAGCAGCCGCCGGGGGGAAGCTAACTATGGCTACACCTTC. Its protein product is CASSRRGEANYGYTF.

The rearrangement uses TRBV27 and TRBJ2-7; no clear D gene. V lost 4 bases to trimming and J lost 3 bases, with 10 bases between them. Germline V CDR1 and CDR2: MNHEY, SMNVEV (reference sequence). The CDR3 runs 13 residues. This CDR3 is CASSSFGLYEQYF. Here the CDR3 DNA reads TGTGCCAGCAGTTCCTTCGGTCTCTACGAGCAGTACTTC.

The genes are TRBV9 and TRBJ1-1; D is unclear. V lost 0 bases and J 4 bases, leaving 10 bases between the germline ends. Germline loops: CDR1 SGDLS, CDR2 YYNGEE. CDR3 length equals 14 residues. DNA for the CDR3: TGTGCCAGCAGCGTAGCCCCCACGAGCACTGAAGCTTTCTTT. Translating it yields CASSVAPTSTEAFF.

This chain links TRBV28 with TRBJ1-2; no clear D. CDR3 size: 13 residues. Germline values: CDR1 MDHEN, CDR2 SYDVKM. V was trimmed by 1 base and J by 4 bases, leaving 7 bases between them. Here the CDR3 reads CASSLSGVYGYTF. DNA for the CDR3: TGTGCCAGCAGTTTATCCGGGGTCTATGGCTACACCTTC.

The rearrangement links TRBV18 to TRBJ2-6; D perhaps matches TRBD2 (6 bases). The CDR3 is made up of 17 amino acids. Germline-derived CDR1 and CDR2 are KGHSH and LQKENI. Trimming removed 2 bases at V and 0 bases at J, with 11 bases between. The chain's CDR3 is CASSPAGGSSGANVLTF. Here the CDR3 DNA reads TGTGCCAGCTCACCAGCTGGGGGGTCCTCTGGGGCCAACGTCCTGACTTTC.

DNA of the CDR3: TGCGCCAGCAGTACGACAGGGGGCAATACTGAAGCTTTCTTT. This gives the protein CASSTTGGNTEAFF. The chain has TRBV10-2 and TRBJ1-1, with 10 positions matching TRBD1. Germline lookup yields CDR1 WSHSY and CDR2 SAAADI. After removal of 5 bases from V and 5 bases from J, the junction contained 5 bases not matched to a gene. This CDR3 is 14 amino acids long.

The chain uses TRBV2 and TRBJ2-3; TRBD2 aligns across 12 bases. CDR3 length: 14 residues. The junction had 4 bases not matched to a gene; V was cut back by 7 bases and J by 5 bases. Germline CDR1 reads SNHLY; CDR2 reads FYNNEI. CDR3 region: CASKGLAGRDTQYF. The CDR3 nucleotides read TGTGCCAGCAAAGGACTAGCGGGGAGAGATACGCAGTATTTT.

The V and J genes are TRBV7-9 and TRBJ2-1; D possibly corresponds to TRBD2 (5 bases). This CDR3 has 13 amino acids. Germline V gene sequence: CDR1 SEHNR, CDR2 FQNEAQ (reference sequence). Trimming took 6 bases from V and 10 from J, leaving 16 bases between them. The CDR3 loop is CASSSGLSSEQFF. The CDR3 DNA reads TGTGCCAGCAGTTCCGGACTCTCTTCGGAGCAGTTCTTC.

This sequence joins TRBV5-1 and TRBJ2-5; 8 bases line up with TRBD2. The ends lost 5 bases at V and 5 bases at J; junction bases unmatched: 8. This CDR3 has 14 residues. CDR1 SGHRS and CDR2 YFSETQ come from the germline V gene. In DNA, the CDR3 is TGCGCCAGCAGAAGAGCGGGAGAGGTGGAGACCCAGTACTTC. Translating it yields CASRRAGEVETQYF.

V is TRBV19 and J is TRBJ2-1, with 14 bases fitting TRBD2. Losses at the gene ends were 10 bases for V and 0 bases for J; bases not matched to a gene: 11. CDR1 and CDR2 (germline): LNHDA, SQIVND (reference sequence). This CDR3 spans 18 amino acids. CDR3 DNA sequence: TGTGCCACCACCTCGGGACTAGCGGGGGCCGTCTCCTACAATGAGCAGTTCTTC. Protein: CATTSGLAGAVSYNEQFF.

This clone was seen only a few times. V is TRBV19 and J is TRBJ1-1; TRBD1 might be the D (5 bases). The CDR3 extends over 13 amino acids. V was clipped by 7 bases and J by 2 bases, with 11 bases between them. CDR1 LNHDA and CDR2 SQIVND come from the germline V gene (reference sequence). Here the CDR3 reads CASIRGGNTEAFF. The CDR3 bases are TGTGCCAGTATAAGGGGTGGCAACACTGAAGCTTTCTTT.

This clone was picked up a small number of times. This chain connects TRBV9 to TRBJ1-2; 7 bases align to TRBD1. CDR3 length equals 15 residues. V lost 3 bases and J lost 7; bases outside the gene matches: 12. The V gene's germline CDR1 is SGDLS and CDR2 YYNGEE. The CDR3 region has the DNA TGTGCCAGCAGCGCATATAAGGGGGCGTTAAGTGGCTACACCTTC. This sequence encodes CASSAYKGALSGYTF.

The chain combines TRBV30 with TRBJ2-7, with 7 bases fitting TRBD2. The germline V gene has CDR1 GTSNPN and CDR2 SVGIG (reference sequence). The CDR3 runs to 12 residues. V shed 3 bases, J shed 10 bases, and the junction held 9 bases outside the gene matches. CDR3 sequence: CAWRLTGTTQYF. CDR3 bases: TGTGCCTGGAGGCTGACCGGGACTACACAGTACTTC.

The chain is built from TRBV6-5 and TRBJ2-7, with 9 positions matching TRBD1. The CDR3 has 15 residues. With 6 bases clipped from V and 2 bases from J, the junction kept 8 bases outside the gene matches. The germline gives CDR1 MNHEY, CDR2 SVGAGI. The CDR3 sequence is CASSTQGAPPYEQYF. The CDR3 nucleotides read TGTGCCAGCAGCACACAGGGGGCCCCCCCCTACGAGCAGTACTTC.

The V and J genes are TRBV5-8 and TRBJ2-3; 8 bases match TRBD2. J was trimmed by 4 bases and V by 2 bases; bases with no gene match: 6. This CDR3 has 15 amino acids. Germline V lookup: CDR1 SGHTS, CDR2 YDEGEE. This CDR3 reads CASSLNGGASDTQYF. CDR3 DNA sequence: TGTGCCAGCAGCTTAAACGGGGGGGCCTCAGATACGCAGTATTTT.

The chain links TRBV7-3 to TRBJ2-1; 7 bases line up with TRBD1. CDR3 length: 15 residues. Germline V lookup: CDR1 SGHTA, CDR2 FQGTGA. The ends lost 5 bases at V and 4 bases at J; junction bases unmatched: 8. The CDR3 DNA reads as TGTGCCAGCAGCCCAAACAGGGACAGTTACAATGAGCAGTTCTTC. It is translated as CASSPNRDSYNEQFF.

The chain recombines TRBV7-9 with TRBJ2-2; D may be TRBD1 (5 bases). This CDR3 is 15 amino acids long. Trimming shortened V by 2 bases and J by 7 bases, and 14 bases separated the two germline ends. Germline V CDR1 and CDR2: SEHNR, FQNEAQ (reference sequence). The DNA for the CDR3 is TGTGCCAGCAGCTTAACACAGGTTGGGCACGGGGAGCTGTTTTTT. Its translation: CASSLTQVGHGELFF.

The chain carries TRBV5-1 and TRBJ2-2, with unresolved D. Germline CDR1 SGHRS, CDR2 YFSETQ. The CDR3 loop spans 15 amino acids. Trimming stripped 5 bases from V and 0 bases from J, with 11 bases between. The CDR3 protein is CASRPGSANTGELFF. The DNA of the CDR3 is TGCGCCAGCAGGCCGGGTTCCGCGAACACCGGGGAGCTGTTTTTT.

The chain carries TRBV10-1 and TRBJ2-3; D is uncertain. The CDR3 sequence is 16 residues long. V was shortened by 2 bases and J by 0 bases, with 12 bases between the two germline ends. The V gene's germline CDR1 is WNHNN and CDR2 SYGVQD (reference sequence). The CDR3 DNA is TGCGCCAGCAGTGAGACTGGCGGTGCTAGCACAGATACGCAGTATTTT. As protein: CASSETGGASTDTQYF.

The V call is TRBV10-3, the J call TRBJ2-1, with 12 positions matching TRBD1. Per germline, CDR1 ENHRY and CDR2 SYGVKD. This CDR3 spans 14 amino acids. With V trimmed by 10 bases and J by 7 bases, 8 bases remained unmatched. The CDR3 spells CATVPGQGANEQFF. The CDR3 coding sequence is TGTGCCACCGTACCGGGACAGGGGGCAAATGAGCAGTTCTTC.

The gene calls are TRBV5-1 and TRBJ1-2; D may be TRBD1 (5 bases). CDR1 is SGHRS and CDR2 is YFSETQ in the germline V gene. The CDR3 has 15 residues. Trimming removed 0 bases at V and 2 bases at J, with 11 bases between. For the CDR3, the DNA is TGCGCCAGCAGCTTGGACGGCAAGGGGAACTATGGCTACACCTTC. Its translation is CASSLDGKGNYGYTF.

V gene TRBV7-9 combines with J gene TRBJ2-5, with D tentatively TRBD2 (6 bases). V was clipped by 11 bases and J by 2 bases, with 15 bases between them. Germline loops: CDR1 SEHNR, CDR2 FQNEAQ (reference sequence). This CDR3 comprises 13 residues. The DNA for the CDR3 is TGTGCCGGGGTGGGCGGAGGGCAAGAGACCCAGTACTTC. This sequence encodes CAGVGGGQETQYF.

This chain joins TRBV15 and TRBJ2-1; 8 bases map to TRBD2. V lost 4 bases, J lost 9 bases, and 8 bases stayed unmatched. Germline CDR1 and CDR2: LNHNV and YYDKDF (reference sequence). The CDR3 has 14 residues. The CDR3 loop is CATSTSSGGGEQFF. CDR3 coding DNA: TGTGCCACCAGCACCTCCAGCGGGGGAGGTGAGCAGTTCTTC. Variable domain in full (rest from reference TRBV15 and TRBJ2-1): DAMVIQNPRYQVTQFGKPVTLSCSQTLNHNVMYWYQQKSSQAPKLLFHYYDKDFNNEADTPDNFQSRRPNTSFCFLDIRSPGLGDTAMYLCATSTSSGGGEQFFGPGTRLTVL.

This chain joins TRBV5-1 and TRBJ2-2, with TRBD1 identical over 7 bases. Looked up from germline, CDR1 is SGHRS and CDR2 is YFSETQ. There are 15 residues in the CDR3. The ends lost 8 bases at V and 6 bases at J; junction bases unmatched: 13. CDR3 loop: CASRTGQPKSGELFF. CDR3 DNA sequence: TGCGCCAGTCGCACGGGACAGCCTAAATCCGGGGAGCTGTTTTTT.

This clone has just a few counts. The gene calls are TRBV7-8 and TRBJ1-2; D is perhaps TRBD1 (6 bases). CDR3 size: 14 residues. Deletions cut 5 bases from V and 7 bases from J, with 17 bases between. Germline CDR1 SGHVS, CDR2 FQNEAQ. CDR3 in amino acids: CASSQPQGLRGYTF. CDR3 coding DNA: TGTGCCAGCAGCCAACCCCAGGGGTTACGTGGCTACACCTTC.